A single TCR beta chain is shown here with its context. This clonotype was seen just once. The clone's antigen remains unknown. No much larger clone is present one base from it, and per-base qualities are unavailable. A lone read gives weak evidence. Measured from the cysteine to the phenylalanine, the CDR3 is 17 residues long. Only CDR3 DNA is held: 51 bases, read in frame from base 1. The germline V gene encodes CDR1 SGHKS and CDR2 YYEKEE (reference sequence). Relative to germline, V is 4 bases shorter and J is 0 bases shorter, with 16 bases between their ends. The data were taken from a study of CD8 T cells in Susac syndrome (dated by TCRdb to 2018 to 2020). Background for the entire study: The study used repertoire sequencing to test whether antigen drove CD8+ T cell activation and differentiation in Susac syndrome. The study compared CD8+ T cell repertoire clonality among 12 healthy donors, 14 Susac syndrome patients and fewer than 19 multiple sclerosis patients.

The paper as a whole reports these results and caveats: The number of individuals in the TCR sequencing and HLA analysis was acknowledged as relatively small.

RNA was extracted with the RNeasy kit and about 0.5 to 1 ug was reverse transcribed using random hexamers. The immunoSEQ multiplex PCR assay, covering 54 Vbeta and 13 Jbeta segments, was used to amplify TCR beta CDR3 regions. PCR amplification bias was corrected by using a synthetic template baseline for primer optimization and computational correction. As for the authors' bioinformatics: Reads were assigned to V, D and J genes according to IMGT and analyzed in immunoSEQ Analyzer, with only productive sequences retained. To calculate clonality, Shannon entropy was normalized by log2 of the number of productive unique sequences and then subtracted from one. For each patient and control, public and private clones were evaluated among the 100 most prevalent clones. A clone was defined as Susac-specific if it was absent from the healthy and MS cohorts, from more than 850 published viral clones and from other ImmuneACCESS disease sequences. Starting from the raw public reads, TCRdb applied fastp trimming at Q25, assembled clones with MiXCR and retained in-frame beta chains. Duplicate CDR3 protein sequences are folded into a single record with the most common DNA and genes. These V and J calls rely on TCRdb rather than the paper's analysis. For this sample there are fewer than 350,000 distinct CDR3 sequences; over 75% appear just once. Jointly, the top ten make up approximately 0.2% of the sample.

Peripheral blood CD8+ and CD4+ T cells from healthy donors, Susac syndrome patients and multiple sclerosis patients were profiled by high-throughput TCR beta sequencing. The multiple sclerosis controls were treatment-naive patients who had stable or active relapsing-remitting disease and met the revised McDonald criteria. CD8+ TEMRA cells were enriched by FACS, while bulk CD8+ and CD4+ T cells were purified by magnetic negative isolation. Blood was collected in EDTA tubes and processed within 24 hours, with PBMCs isolated through density gradient centrifugation. PBMCs intended for TCR sequencing were cryopreserved in liquid nitrogen and thawed later in a water bath at 37 degrees C. The sorted or isolated CD4+, CD8+ and CD8+ TEMRA cells had a purity of 90% or higher.

The source is a human donor with multiple sclerosis. Sample: CD8+ T cells from PBMCs. Here the chain combines TRBV5-5 and TRBJ1-4; matching of 5 bases hints at TRBD1 as the D gene. The DNA sequence reads TGTGCCAGCAGCCGGGGGACGCGGCGGTCAACTAATGAAAAACTGTTTTTT. Protein translation: CASSRGTRRSTNEKLFF.